The T cell receptor (beta chain) under discussion was sequenced for a study of beta chain features in type 1 diabetes. Study overall: Cell yields, gender and age were comparable in patients and healthy donors. Examined across all samples were roughly 100 million sorted cells.

The junction had 9 bases not matched to a gene; V was cut back by 6 bases and J by 3 bases. Germline assignment: CDR1 MNHNS and CDR2 SASEGT. The CDR3 contains 15 residues. Whole-study results and caveats: Significant though moderate, a shortening of TCRB CDR3s appeared in all four CD4+ subsets of Type 1 diabetes patients. Healthy donors had naive, central memory and Treg TCRB repertoires that appeared less similar than those seen among patients.

As for this clone: The antigen is not known.

The whole isolated RNA underwent reverse transcription, so sequencing captured expressed TCRB transcripts. TCRdb's copy holds only in-frame clones and misses some; the assay was immunoSEQ multiplex PCR. The sample has some 170,000 clones; roughly 65% are singletons. This receptor was obtained from a man younger than 45 with type 1 diabetes. The sample was naive CD4+ T cells from blood. The rearrangement uses TRBV6-1 and TRBJ1-1; TRBD1 agrees at 8 bases. The CDR3 nucleotides are TGTGCCAGCAGGCAAAAGACAGGGGAACACACTGAAGCTTTCTTT. It translates to CASRQKTGEHTEAFF.